A single sample is the source of the 21 T cell receptor beta chains below, sequenced in a study of response to subunit inactivated influenza vaccine. TCRdb re-analysed the RT-PCR reads in MiXCR, keeping a single row per CDR3 protein. The sample includes more than 700,000 distinct CDR3 sequences, around 20% of them seen just once. Sequencing was performed on PBMCs from blood, taken approximately 5 days after vaccination. The origin of the receptors is a man aged 50-60 years who received an inactivated influenza vaccine.

The chain combines TRBV28 with TRBJ2-3; 12 positions match TRBD2. The CDR3 runs to 12 residues. V dropped 9 bases and J dropped 6; count of bases not matched to a gene: 1. Germline CDR1 and CDR2: MDHEN and SYDVKM. The CDR3: CARTSGSDTQYF. The CDR3 nucleotides read TGTGCCAGGACTAGCGGGAGTGATACGCAGTATTTT.

This clonotype turned up a few times. V usage is TRBV29-1 and J usage is TRBJ2-3; tentatively, D is TRBD1 (5 bases). Germline CDR1 reads SQVTM; CDR2 reads ANQGSEA. This CDR3 region has 13 residues. V gave up 4 bases and J gave up 0 bases, with 8 bases separating them. CDR3 DNA: TGCAGCGTTGGGGGCGTTAGCACAGATACGCAGTATTTT. Encoded protein: CSVGGVSTDTQYF.

This clonotype was detected only a few times. The rearrangement uses TRBV11-2 and TRBJ2-5; the D gene is possibly TRBD2 (7 bases). The length of the CDR3 is 15 residues. V was clipped by 1 base and J by 3 bases, with 12 bases between them. CDR1 is SGHAT and CDR2 is FQNNGV in the germline V gene. The CDR3 spells CASSLGGGIKETQYF. CDR3 DNA: TGTGCCAGCAGCTTAGGGGGGGGCATAAAAGAGACCCAGTACTTC.

V is TRBV24-1 and J is TRBJ2-7, with 7 bases identical to TRBD1. Germline assignment: CDR1 KGHDR and CDR2 SFDVKD. The CDR3 is made up of 13 amino acids. V lost 4 bases and J lost 5; bases outside the gene matches: 4. CDR3 sequence (DNA): TGTGCCACCAGTGACTTGACAGGGCACGAGCAGTACTTC. Its protein product is CATSDLTGHEQYF.

The V gene is TRBV14, the J gene TRBJ2-3; D is unresolved. This CDR3 region has 14 residues. V dropped 1 base and J dropped 3 bases, with 8 bases sitting between them. Germline assignment: CDR1 SGHDN and CDR2 FVKESK. The DNA of the CDR3 is TGTGCCAGCAGCCAAGTGGTAATGACAGATACGCAGTATTTT. Translating gives CASSQVVMTDTQYF.

This chain links TRBV6-1 with TRBJ2-7; D may correspond to TRBD1 or TRBD2 (5 bases each). The CDR3 is made up of 14 amino acids. V shed 6 bases and J shed 3 bases, with 15 bases lying between them. Germline loops: CDR1 MNHNS, CDR2 SASEGT. The CDR3 DNA sequence: TGTGCCAGCAGGACCGGACGGGGCCACTACGAGCAGTACTTC. This sequence encodes CASRTGRGHYEQYF.

V usage is TRBV6-6 and J usage is TRBJ1-4; D uncertain. This CDR3 region has 13 residues. The V end lost 2 bases, the J end lost 7 bases, and 8 bases lay between the germline ends. The germline CDR1 and CDR2 sequences are MNHNY and SVGAGI (reference sequence). The CDR3 is CASSYGATEKLFF. The CDR3 DNA follows: TGTGCCAGCAGTTACGGCGCTACTGAAAAACTGTTTTTT.

This chain links TRBV6-2 or TRBV6-3 with TRBJ2-1; either TRBD1 or TRBD2 may supply D (8 bases each). CDR1 and CDR2 from the germline V gene are MNHEY and SVGEGT. The CDR3 runs to 16 residues. V dropped 6 bases and J dropped 6 bases, with 21 bases sitting between them. CDR3 protein: CASSDRGRGRSNEQFF. As DNA, the CDR3 is TGTGCCAGCAGCGACAGGGGACGCGGGAGGTCCAATGAGCAGTTCTTC.

This clonotype has at least ten counts. The chain has TRBV12-3 or TRBV12-4 and TRBJ2-5; 7 bases align to TRBD2. CDR3 length equals 15 residues. Unmatched junction bases numbered 8, after V lost 2 bases and J lost 5 bases. CDR3 sequence (DNA): TGTGCCAGCAGTTTATCTGGGGGGGAAGGGGAGACCCAGTACTTC. Its translation: CASSLSGGEGETQYF.

This clonotype has just a few counts. The V gene is TRBV29-1, the J gene TRBJ2-1, with a weak D call TRBD2 (5 bases). Trimming shortened V by 7 bases and J by 5 bases, and 18 bases separated the two germline ends. The CDR3 spans 14 residues. Germline V lookup: CDR1 SQVTM, CDR2 ANQGSEA. CDR3 residues: CSAKDRGRDNEQFF. CDR3 DNA sequence: TGCAGCGCCAAGGACCGCGGGCGTGACAATGAGCAGTTCTTC.

This clonotype was detected ten times or more. V and J are TRBV20-1 and TRBJ1-5; 7 bases map to TRBD1. The CDR3 runs 13 residues. Germline CDR1 is DFQATT and CDR2 is SNEGSKA (reference sequence). J gave up 7 bases and V 2 bases, and 5 bases lay outside the gene matches. The CDR3 bases are TGCAGTGCTAGACCCACAGGGGAGCAGCCCCAGCATTTT. This sequence encodes CSARPTGEQPQHF.

This clonotype was seen a handful of times. Mismatch with germline at one junction end may stem from a read error. The rearrangement joins TRBV6-2 or TRBV6-3 to TRBJ1-2; 9 bases line up with TRBD1. The CDR3 length is 14 residues. CDR1 MNHEY and CDR2 SVGEGT come from the germline V gene. CDR3 sequence: CASRTGTGSYSYTF. CDR3 nucleotides: TGTGCCAGCAGGACCGGGACAGGGTCCTATAGCTACACCTTC.

Only a few counts were recorded for this clonotype. The gene calls are TRBV12-3 or TRBV12-4 and TRBJ1-2; D is unresolved. V shed 5 bases and J shed 13 bases, with 20 bases lying between them. CDR3 length: 13 residues. This CDR3 is CASSAGLSMAGTF. CDR3 DNA: TGTGCCAGCAGTGCCGGGCTTTCTATGGCTGGCACCTTC.

This clonotype occurred a few times. The gene calls are TRBV20-1 and TRBJ2-1; 7 nucleotides match TRBD1. Germline loops: CDR1 DFQATT, CDR2 SNEGSKA (reference sequence). The CDR3 covers 14 residues. The J segment lost 12 bases and the V segment lost 6 bases, leaving 17 bases of the junction unmatched. Here the CDR3 DNA reads TGCAGTGCCACCGGCTCAAACGAACCAGGGGGGCAGTTCTTC. Encoded protein: CSATGSNEPGGQFF.

V usage is TRBV5-5 and J usage is TRBJ2-3; 9 bases agree with TRBD2. CDR3 size: 16 residues. Per germline, CDR1 SGHKS and CDR2 YYEKEE (reference sequence). The J segment lost 3 bases and the V segment lost 3 bases, leaving 8 bases of the junction unmatched. DNA of the CDR3: TGTGCCAGCAGCTGGGACTTAGCGGGGGCGACAGATACGCAGTATTTT. This encodes CASSWDLAGATDTQYF.

This clonotype came up a few times. The chain recombines TRBV29-1 with TRBJ2-3; unclear D gene. Germline-derived CDR1 and CDR2 are SQVTM and ANQGSEA. This CDR3 is built from 13 residues. V lost 2 bases to trimming and J lost 7 bases, with 13 bases between them. The CDR3: CSVERQAANTQYF. For the CDR3, the DNA is TGCAGCGTTGAACGGCAGGCGGCTAATACGCAGTATTTT.

In this sample, this clonotype turned up a few times. The chain couples TRBV12-3 or TRBV12-4 to TRBJ2-7; 8 positions agree with TRBD2. This CDR3 has 17 amino acids. The V segment lost 0 bases and the J segment 4 bases; nucleotides outside the gene matches: 11. The CDR3 sequence is CASSLAFPVAGNYEQYF. For the CDR3, the DNA is TGTGCCAGCAGTTTAGCCTTCCCCGTAGCGGGAAATTACGAGCAGTACTTC.

CDR3: CAISGTGGGNEQFF. In nucleotides, the CDR3 is TGTGCCATCAGCGGGACAGGGGGCGGGAATGAGCAGTTCTTC. V is TRBV10-3 and J is TRBJ2-1; 12 nucleotides agree with TRBD1. The CDR3 runs 14 residues. V shed 6 bases, J shed 7 bases, and the junction held 4 bases outside the gene matches. Looked up from germline, CDR1 is ENHRY and CDR2 is SYGVKD.

This clonotype was seen only a few times. The chain combines TRBV4-3 with TRBJ1-4; D gene uncertain. V was cut by 0 bases and J by 5 bases, with 7 bases left in between. Germline V gene data show CDR1 as LGHNA and CDR2 as YSLEER. This CDR3 region has 14 residues. The chain's CDR3 is CASSQEQRNEKLFF. CDR3 bases: TGCGCCAGCAGCCAAGAGCAACGGAATGAAAAACTGTTTTTT.

The rearrangement joins TRBV27 to TRBJ2-4; D possibly corresponds to TRBD1 (5 bases). The CDR3 length is 16 residues. Between the trimmed V and J ends, which lost 0 bases and 3 bases, there was a span of 12 bases. Germline assignment: CDR1 MNHEY and CDR2 SMNVEV (reference sequence). The DNA of the CDR3 is TGTGCCAGCAGTTTATCGAGCCAGGGTGGCAAAAACATTCAGTACTTC. The encoded protein is CASSLSSQGGKNIQYF.

The chain uses TRBV7-2 and TRBJ2-5; 7 positions agree with TRBD1. The CDR3 loop spans 14 amino acids. Germline values: CDR1 SGHTA, CDR2 FQGNSA. V lost 1 base, J lost 4 bases, and 3 bases stayed unmatched. In nucleotides, the CDR3 is TGTGCCAGCAGCTTAGACAGGGGCCCAGAGACCCAGTACTTC. The encoded protein is CASSLDRGPETQYF.